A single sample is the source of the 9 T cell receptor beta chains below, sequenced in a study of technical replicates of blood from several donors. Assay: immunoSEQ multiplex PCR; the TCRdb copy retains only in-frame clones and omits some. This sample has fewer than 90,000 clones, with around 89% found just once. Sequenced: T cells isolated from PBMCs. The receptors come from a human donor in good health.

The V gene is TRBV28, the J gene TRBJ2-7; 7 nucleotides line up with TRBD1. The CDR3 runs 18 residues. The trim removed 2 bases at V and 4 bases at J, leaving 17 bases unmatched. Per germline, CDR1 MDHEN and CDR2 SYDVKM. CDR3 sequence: CASSLTQPGQRTEYEQYF. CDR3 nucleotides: TGTGCCAGCAGTTTAACCCAACCGGGACAGCGAACCGAGTACGAGCAGTACTTC. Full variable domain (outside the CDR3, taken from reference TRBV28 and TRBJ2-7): DVKVTQSSRYLVKRTGEKVFLECVQDMDHENMFWYRQDPGLGLRLIYFSYDVKMKEKGDIPEGYSVSREKKERFSLILESASTNQTSMYLCASSLTQPGQRTEYEQYFGPGTRLTVT.

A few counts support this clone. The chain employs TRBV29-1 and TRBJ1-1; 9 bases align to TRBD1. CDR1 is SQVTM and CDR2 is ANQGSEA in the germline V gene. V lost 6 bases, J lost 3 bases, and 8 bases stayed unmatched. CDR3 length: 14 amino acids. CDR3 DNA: TGCAGCGTCAAAACAGGGGGCGCGTACACTGAAGCTTTCTTT. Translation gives CSVKTGGAYTEAFF.

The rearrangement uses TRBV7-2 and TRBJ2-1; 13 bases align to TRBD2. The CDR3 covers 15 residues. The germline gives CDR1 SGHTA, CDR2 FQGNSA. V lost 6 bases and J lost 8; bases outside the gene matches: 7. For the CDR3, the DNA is TGTGCCAGCAGTATCTGGACTAGCGGGAGCCATGAGCAGTTCTTC. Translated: CASSIWTSGSHEQFF.

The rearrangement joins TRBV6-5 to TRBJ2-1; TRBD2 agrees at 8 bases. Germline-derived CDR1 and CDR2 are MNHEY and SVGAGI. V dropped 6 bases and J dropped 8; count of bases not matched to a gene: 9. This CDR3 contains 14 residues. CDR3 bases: TGTGCCAGCAGCCCCCACGGGACTAGACATGAGCAGTTCTTC. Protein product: CASSPHGTRHEQFF.

Here the CDR3 DNA reads TGTGCCAGCAGTTTAGGGGTAGCGGGAGCCTACAATGAGCAGTTCTTC. Encoded protein: CASSLGVAGAYNEQFF. The genes are TRBV27 and TRBJ2-1, with 9 bases identical to TRBD2. Trimming removed 2 bases from V and 2 bases from J; junction bases left unmatched: 4. This CDR3 has 16 residues. Germline V gene data show CDR1 as MNHEY and CDR2 as SMNVEV (reference sequence).

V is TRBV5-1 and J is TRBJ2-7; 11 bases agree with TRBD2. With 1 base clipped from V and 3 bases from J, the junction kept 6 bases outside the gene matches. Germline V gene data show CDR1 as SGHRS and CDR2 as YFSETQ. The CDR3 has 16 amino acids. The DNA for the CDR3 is TGCGCCAGCAGCTTGACCACCCTAGCGGGAGGCTACGAGCAGTACTTC. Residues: CASSLTTLAGGYEQYF.

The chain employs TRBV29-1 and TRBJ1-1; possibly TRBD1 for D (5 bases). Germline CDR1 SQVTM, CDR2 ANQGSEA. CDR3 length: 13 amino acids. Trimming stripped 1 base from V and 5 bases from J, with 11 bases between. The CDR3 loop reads CSVEAMGGTEAFF. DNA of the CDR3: TGCAGCGTTGAAGCCATGGGGGGAACTGAAGCTTTCTTT.

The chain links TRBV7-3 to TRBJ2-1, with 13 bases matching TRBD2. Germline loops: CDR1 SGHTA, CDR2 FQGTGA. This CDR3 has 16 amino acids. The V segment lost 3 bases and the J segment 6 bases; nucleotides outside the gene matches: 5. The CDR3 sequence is CASSFSTSGRTNEQFF. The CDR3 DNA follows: TGTGCCAGCAGCTTTTCGACTAGCGGGAGGACCAATGAGCAGTTCTTC.

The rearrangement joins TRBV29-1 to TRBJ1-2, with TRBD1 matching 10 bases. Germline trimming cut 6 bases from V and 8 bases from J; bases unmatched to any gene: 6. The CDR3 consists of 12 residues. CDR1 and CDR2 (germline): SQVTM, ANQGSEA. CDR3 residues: CSVTGQGEGYTF. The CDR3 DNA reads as TGCAGCGTAACTGGACAGGGGGAGGGCTACACCTTC.